The 23 T cell receptor beta chains below all came from one sample that was sequenced in a study of beta chain features in type 1 diabetes. What was sequenced were expressed TCRB transcripts, since all of the isolated RNA had been reverse transcribed. Profiled with immunoSEQ multiplex PCR; TCRdb holds only in-frame clones, not every one. The data contain around 430,000 clones, 25% to 35% of them seen just once; the ten biggest clones take up about 0.065%. Sequenced input: naive CD4+ T cells from blood. The origin of the receptors is a man aged 18-30 years in good health.

DNA for the CDR3: TGTGCCAGCAGCTTAAGAGGGGACACCGGGGAGCTGTTTTTT. The encoded protein is CASSLRGDTGELFF. The V gene is TRBV7-3, the J gene TRBJ2-2; tentatively, D is TRBD1 or TRBD2 (5 bases each). This CDR3 contains 14 residues. CDR1 SGHTA and CDR2 FQGTGA come from the germline V gene. V was pared by 1 base and J by 3 bases, with 6 bases between.

The V gene is TRBV29-1, the J gene TRBJ2-3; 10 bases line up with TRBD1. Germline CDR1 reads SQVTM; CDR2 reads ANQGSEA. Trimming removed 4 bases from V and 0 bases from J; junction bases left unmatched: 4. The CDR3 contains 15 residues. CDR3 bases: TGCAGCGTTGGGGGACAGGGGACAAGCACAGATACGCAGTATTTT. It encodes CSVGGQGTSTDTQYF.

V is TRBV2 and J is TRBJ2-5; D gene unclear. With 8 bases removed from V and 5 bases from J, the gap between germline ends came to 9 bases. CDR3 length: 11 amino acids. Germline loops: CDR1 SNHLY, CDR2 FYNNEI. The DNA for the CDR3 is TGTGCCAGCGGGCGTTTCGAGACCCAGTACTTC. It codes for CASGRFETQYF.

V and J are TRBV11-2 and TRBJ2-1, with 10 bases fitting TRBD2. The junction had 10 bases not matched to a gene; V was cut back by 3 bases and J by 14 bases. Germline V CDR1 and CDR2: SGHAT, FQNNGV. The length of the CDR3 is 14 residues. The chain's CDR3 is CASSFQASGSREFF. CDR3 DNA sequence: TGTGCCAGCAGCTTCCAGGCTAGCGGGAGCCGGGAGTTCTTC.

This rearrangement joins TRBV7-9 to TRBJ1-1; 10 bases agree with TRBD1. V was pared by 2 bases and J by 5 bases, with 5 bases of the junction left unmatched. Per germline, CDR1 SEHNR and CDR2 FQNEAQ (reference sequence). The CDR3 has 15 residues. The CDR3 reads CASSLRTGGRTEAFF. The DNA for the CDR3 is TGTGCCAGCAGCTTAAGGACAGGGGGTCGGACTGAAGCTTTCTTT.

The chain combines TRBV30 with TRBJ2-2; 7 bases align to TRBD1. The CDR3 is made up of 14 amino acids. V gave up 4 bases and J gave up 1 base; unmatched junction bases: 3. Germline-derived CDR1 and CDR2 are GTSNPN and SVGIG (reference sequence). CDR3 in amino acids: CAWKTGRNTGELFF. In DNA form, the CDR3 reads TGTGCCTGGAAGACAGGGAGGAACACCGGGGAGCTGTTTTTT.

The chain joins TRBV29-1 to TRBJ2-1, with 10 bases matching TRBD2. The V gene's germline CDR1 is SQVTM and CDR2 ANQGSEA. CDR3 length: 15 residues. The trim removed 3 bases at V and 7 bases at J, leaving 9 bases unmatched. The CDR3 loop reads CSVDPRASGRNEQFF. CDR3 DNA sequence: TGCAGCGTTGATCCTAGGGCTAGCGGGAGAAATGAGCAGTTCTTC.

This clone has a handful of counts. The rearrangement uses TRBV30 and TRBJ2-7, with 8 positions matching TRBD1. Germline assignment: CDR1 GTSNPN and CDR2 SVGIG (reference sequence). The CDR3 consists of 15 residues. V shed 3 bases and J 2 bases; nucleotides not matched to a gene: 9. CDR3 nucleotides: TGTGCCTGGAGAATTGACAGGGGAGTAACCTACGAGCAGTACTTC. It yields the protein CAWRIDRGVTYEQYF.

This clone was observed a few times. This chain connects TRBV2 to TRBJ2-1; a weak D match, TRBD2 (6 bases). Germline V gene lookup returns CDR1 SNHLY and CDR2 FYNNEI. The CDR3 sequence is 12 residues long. Trimming pared 7 bases from V and 4 bases from J, leaving 8 bases between. The CDR3 DNA sequence: TGTGCCAGCACGAGCGGGTACAATGAGCAGTTCTTC. Amino acid sequence: CASTSGYNEQFF.

This chain joins TRBV6-1 and TRBJ2-4; D possibly uses TRBD1 or TRBD2 (5 bases each). CDR3 length: 13 amino acids. Trimming left V 7 bases short and J 7 bases short, with 14 bases between. Germline V gene sequence: CDR1 MNHNS, CDR2 SASEGT. The CDR3 protein is CASTSGPPNIQYF. DNA for the CDR3: TGTGCCAGCACCTCGGGACCCCCGAACATTCAGTACTTC.

This chain joins TRBV20-1 and TRBJ2-1, with a tentative D call TRBD2 (5 bases). The CDR3 spans 11 residues. Trimming left V 6 bases short and J 8 bases short, with 11 bases between. CDR1 and CDR2 from the germline V gene are DFQATT and SNEGSKA (reference sequence). CDR3 region: CSATKGYEQFF. CDR3 in DNA: TGCAGTGCGACTAAAGGGTATGAGCAGTTCTTC.

As concerns this clone: Other DNA sequences of this sample code for an identical CDR3. The chain uses TRBV28 and TRBJ1-5; D remains unclear. CDR3 length: 11 amino acids. CDR1 and CDR2 (germline): MDHEN, SYDVKM. With 3 bases removed from V and 4 bases from J, the gap between germline ends came to 1 base. In DNA, the CDR3 is TGTGCCAGCAGTTTGAATCAGCCCCAGCATTTT. Protein product: CASSLNQPQHF.

This clone was recorded a few times. V usage is TRBV19 and J usage is TRBJ2-7, with 9 bases lining up with TRBD2. Germline trimming cut 3 bases from V and 2 bases from J; bases unmatched to any gene: 5. There are 15 residues in the CDR3. Germline V gene sequence: CDR1 LNHDA, CDR2 SQIVND (reference sequence). The CDR3 coding sequence is TGTGCCAGTAGTATGGTCGCTAGCGGGGCCTACGAGCAGTACTTC. Translating gives CASSMVASGAYEQYF.

This clone was seen more than once but under ten times. This rearrangement joins TRBV7-9 to TRBJ2-1; the D is unclear. With 2 bases removed from V and 5 bases from J, the gap between germline ends came to 7 bases. The CDR3 length is 13 residues. In germline, CDR1 is SEHNR, CDR2 FQNEAQ (reference sequence). CDR3 sequence reads: CASSLRIDNEQFF. In nucleotides, the CDR3 is TGTGCCAGCAGCTTAAGAATAGACAATGAGCAGTTCTTC.

This rearrangement joins TRBV7-9 to TRBJ2-1, with 14 bases matching TRBD2. CDR1 is SEHNR, CDR2 FQNEAQ, per germline (reference sequence). V lost 4 bases and J lost 8; bases outside the gene matches: 7. This CDR3 is 16 amino acids long. The CDR3 coding sequence is TGTGCCAGCAGCTGGGGACTAGCGGGAGAGTCTCATGAGCAGTTCTTC. Residues: CASSWGLAGESHEQFF.

This clone was counted a few times. The rearrangement uses TRBV25-1 and TRBJ1-2; no firm D call. CDR3 length: 12 amino acids. CDR1 and CDR2 from the germline V gene are MGHDK and SYGVNS. V gave up 4 bases and J gave up 8 bases, with 11 bases separating them. CDR3 protein: CASSGRLSGYTF. DNA of the CDR3: TGTGCCAGCAGTGGGAGACTCAGCGGCTACACCTTC.

This clone showed up just a few times. The chain links TRBV20-1 to TRBJ1-2; D might be TRBD1 (5 bases). CDR1 is DFQATT, CDR2 SNEGSKA, per germline (reference sequence). The CDR3 covers 11 residues. V was clipped by 3 bases and J by 8 bases, with 10 bases between them. In DNA, the CDR3 is TGCAGTGCTAGGGGGACCGTAGGCTACACCTTC. Its translation is CSARGTVGYTF.

This clone has a handful of counts. This chain uses TRBV18 with TRBJ2-3, with 11 bases lining up with TRBD2. Unmatched junction bases numbered 8, after V lost 4 bases and J lost 5 bases. The CDR3 contains 16 residues. Germline V gene lookup returns CDR1 KGHSH and CDR2 LQKENI. CDR3 bases: TGTGCCAGCTCACGGCAGACTAGCGGGATTGGAGATACGCAGTATTTT. This gives the protein CASSRQTSGIGDTQYF.

This chain connects TRBV28 to TRBJ2-5, with unresolved D. This CDR3 is built from 10 residues. Trimming shortened V by 8 bases and J by 5 bases, and 6 bases separated the two germline ends. CDR1 and CDR2 from the germline V gene are MDHEN and SYDVKM. The CDR3 DNA reads TGTGCCAGCGGTGGGGAGACCCAGTACTTC. The encoded protein is CASGGETQYF.

This rearrangement joins TRBV7-2 to TRBJ2-7; 8 bases are a match to TRBD2. Trimming at V came to 0 bases and at J to 3 bases, leaving 4 bases not matched to a gene. The germline gives CDR1 SGHTA, CDR2 FQGNSA. The CDR3 spans 15 residues. Here the CDR3 DNA reads TGTGCCAGCAGCTTAGCAGGCGGGAGGAACTACGAGCAGTACTTC. Amino acids: CASSLAGGRNYEQYF.

The genes are TRBV2 and TRBJ1-5; possible D gene TRBD1, 6 bases. Trimming pared 6 bases from V and 5 bases from J, leaving 14 bases between. Per the germline V gene, CDR1 is SNHLY and CDR2 is FYNNEI. The CDR3 is made up of 14 amino acids. As DNA, the CDR3 is TGTGCCAGCAGGAGGGACACCGGCGATCAGCCCCAGCATTTT. It translates to CASRRDTGDQPQHF.

This clone was seen more than once but under ten times. The CDR3, as DNA: TGCAGCGTTGAACCCACCCTCAGGAATGAGCAGTTCTTC. The encoded protein is CSVEPTLRNEQFF. V usage is TRBV29-1 and J usage is TRBJ2-1, with D unclear. Trimming cost V 2 bases and J 7 bases, with 12 bases left between them. There are 13 residues in the CDR3. Germline lookup yields CDR1 SQVTM and CDR2 ANQGSEA.

This clone was picked up a small number of times. The same CDR3 also results from other DNA sequences found in this sample. The V and J genes are TRBV25-1 and TRBJ2-1; TRBD1 is a possible D gene (5 bases). Deletions cut 5 bases from V and 4 bases from J, with 9 bases between. Germline-derived CDR1 and CDR2 are MGHDK and SYGVNS. This CDR3 is 13 amino acids long. The CDR3 bases are TGTGCCAGCAGTCGAGACAGTTACAATGAGCAGTTCTTC. This encodes CASSRDSYNEQFF.